These 23 T cell receptor beta chains were all obtained from the same sample, sequenced in a study of T cell responses to AZD1222 COVID-19 vaccine. The assay was immunoSEQ multiplex PCR, and TCRdb's table has in-frame clones only and misses some. The data contain 120,000 to 150,000 clones, under 95% of them singletons. The material was peripheral blood, obtained on day 0 of MenACWY control vaccination. These receptors were taken from an adult in good health.

The V and J genes are TRBV6-5 and TRBJ1-4, with D possibly TRBD1 on 5 matching bases. The CDR3 covers 13 residues. Trimming stripped 6 bases from V and 7 bases from J, with 12 bases between. Germline V gene data show CDR1 as MNHEY and CDR2 as SVGAGI. This CDR3 is CASSLGDAEKLFF. In nucleotides, the CDR3 is TGTGCCAGCAGCCTAGGGGACGCTGAAAAACTGTTTTTT.

This CDR3 reads CASSRQGSYNEQFF. As DNA, the CDR3 is TGTGCCAGCAGCCGACAGGGCTCCTACAATGAGCAGTTCTTC. This chain uses TRBV3-1 (or the pseudogene TRBV3-2) with TRBJ2-1; 7 nucleotides line up with TRBD1. The CDR3 is made up of 14 amino acids. The germline V gene has CDR1 LGHDT and CDR2 YNNKEL (reference sequence). J gave up 0 bases and V 4 bases, and 0 bases lay outside the gene matches.

Concerning this clone itself: The junction and the germline gene differ at one end; a read error may be behind it. The chain links TRBV4-2 to TRBJ2-7; 12 bases match TRBD2. The CDR3 is made up of 15 amino acids. Per the germline V gene, CDR1 is LGHNA and CDR2 is YNFKEQ. The CDR3 DNA reads as TGTGCCAGCAGCCAAGATCCCCTCCAGACTAGCGGGAGTGTCTTC. Residues: CASSQDPLQTSGSVF.

The rearrangement links TRBV20-1 to TRBJ2-5; no clear D. Germline CDR1 and CDR2: DFQATT and SNEGSKA (reference sequence). The CDR3 is made up of 11 amino acids. With 2 bases removed from V and 0 bases from J, the gap between germline ends came to 1 base. In nucleotides, the CDR3 is TGCAGTGCTAGACACCAAGAGACCCAGTACTTC. Amino acids: CSARHQETQYF.

The chain couples TRBV7-9 to TRBJ2-5; D is undetermined. The germline V and J ends were trimmed by 2 bases and 5 bases, with 18 bases remaining between them. Germline-derived CDR1 and CDR2 are SEHNR and FQNEAQ (reference sequence). The CDR3 covers 16 residues. Here the CDR3 reads CASSLISGPSRETQYF. CDR3 DNA: TGTGCCAGCAGCTTAATCAGTGGGCCCAGCCGGGAGACCCAGTACTTC. Full variable domain (rest looked up from reference TRBV7-9 and TRBJ2-5): DTGVSQNPRHKITKRGQNVTFRCDPISEHNRLYWYRQTLGQGPEFLTYFQNEAQLEKSRLLSDRFSAERPKGSFSTLEIQRTEQGDSAMYLCASSLISGPSRETQYFGPGTRLLVL.

The rearrangement uses TRBV5-4 and TRBJ1-1; D not certain. Germline lookup yields CDR1 SGHNT and CDR2 YYREEE (reference sequence). Trimming pared 2 bases from V and 3 bases from J, leaving 11 bases between. This CDR3 contains 14 residues. This CDR3 reads CASSLLGRDTEAFF. Here the CDR3 DNA reads TGTGCCAGCAGCTTACTAGGGAGGGACACTGAAGCTTTCTTT.

The chain has TRBV2 and TRBJ2-2, with 14 positions matching TRBD2. The V gene end was trimmed by 5 bases and the J gene end by 4 bases; junction bases not matched to a gene: 3. Germline loops: CDR1 SNHLY, CDR2 FYNNEI. This CDR3 spans 16 amino acids. DNA of the CDR3: TGTGCCAGCAGTCCAGGACTAGCGGGGGGCACCGGGGAGCTGTTTTTT. The encoded protein is CASSPGLAGGTGELFF.

The chain recombines TRBV5-1 with TRBJ1-4; 8 bases map to TRBD1. Germline CDR1 and CDR2: SGHRS and YFSETQ. The V segment lost 4 bases and the J segment 6 bases; nucleotides outside the gene matches: 5. The length of the CDR3 is 14 residues. CDR3: CASSRQGADEKLFF. CDR3 coding DNA: TGCGCCAGCAGCCGTCAGGGGGCTGATGAAAAACTGTTTTTT.

This sequence joins TRBV5-1 and TRBJ2-3, with a weak D call TRBD1 (6 bases). V lost 1 base to trimming and J lost 0 bases, with 6 bases between them. The germline gives CDR1 SGHRS, CDR2 YFSETQ. The CDR3 sequence is 14 residues long. CDR3 DNA sequence: TGCGCCAGCAGCTTGACAGGGAGCACAGATACGCAGTATTTT. It encodes CASSLTGSTDTQYF.

The chain is built from TRBV28 and TRBJ2-6; D could derive from TRBD1 or TRBD2 (5 bases each). Germline loops: CDR1 MDHEN, CDR2 SYDVKM. V was cut by 8 bases and J by 0 bases, with 8 bases left in between. There are 14 residues in the CDR3. Written as DNA, the CDR3 is TGTGCCAGCTCGGGGCACTCTGGGGCCAACGTCCTGACTTTC. As protein: CASSGHSGANVLTF.

CDR3 amino acids: CSALTSRGYTF. For the CDR3, the DNA is TGCAGTGCCCTAACCTCTCGGGGCTACACCTTC. J is TRBJ1-2 and V is TRBV20-1; D call uncertain. There are 11 residues in the CDR3. In germline, CDR1 is DFQATT, CDR2 SNEGSKA (reference sequence). Trimming took 6 bases from V and 8 from J, leaving 13 bases between them.

The chain uses TRBV13 and TRBJ1-2, with a tentative D call TRBD1 (5 bases). The CDR3 contains 17 residues. Germline V gives CDR1 PRHDT, CDR2 FYEKMQ (reference sequence). Between the trimmed V and J ends, which lost 5 bases and 6 bases, there was a span of 25 bases. CDR3: CASSAEGSGRAWDGYTF. CDR3 nucleotides: TGTGCCAGCAGCGCCGAGGGGTCAGGAAGGGCGTGGGATGGCTACACCTTC.

V usage is TRBV3-1 (or the pseudogene TRBV3-2) and J usage is TRBJ1-6, with a possible D match to TRBD1 (5 bases). The CDR3 totals 14 residues. Germline CDR1 reads LGHDT; CDR2 reads YNNKEL (reference sequence). The V gene lost 4 bases and the J gene lost 7 bases, with 11 bases spanning the gap. CDR3 residues: CASSPTGGNSPLHF. The CDR3 DNA sequence: TGTGCCAGCAGCCCTACCGGGGGGAATTCACCCCTCCACTTT.

The chain uses TRBV19 and TRBJ2-5, with 10 bases that match TRBD2. The J segment lost 4 bases and the V segment lost 3 bases, leaving 5 bases of the junction unmatched. The germline gives CDR1 LNHDA, CDR2 SQIVND (reference sequence). This CDR3 spans 15 amino acids. The CDR3, as DNA: TGTGCCAGTAGTATGATTAGCGGGGGGCTAGAGACCCAGTACTTC. Protein: CASSMISGGLETQYF.

The chain carries TRBV28 and TRBJ1-2, with D possibly matching TRBD1 (5 bases). V was pared by 2 bases and J by 7 bases, with 11 bases between. CDR1 is MDHEN, CDR2 SYDVKM, per germline. The CDR3 is 13 residues long. The CDR3 is CASSLSQGLGYTF. Written as DNA, the CDR3 is TGTGCCAGCAGTTTAAGCCAGGGTCTTGGCTACACCTTC.

The chain combines TRBV5-8 with TRBJ2-1; 10 bases map to TRBD2. Germline V gene sequence: CDR1 SGHTS, CDR2 YDEGEE. V trimming: 2 bases; J trimming: 3 bases; junction bases outside the gene matches: 5. This CDR3 is built from 16 residues. The CDR3 loop is CASSFSGRYIYNEQFF. Written as DNA, the CDR3 is TGTGCCAGCAGCTTTAGCGGGAGGTACATCTACAATGAGCAGTTCTTC.

The chain employs TRBV19 and TRBJ1-2; 7 bases are shared with TRBD1. Per the germline V gene, CDR1 is LNHDA and CDR2 is SQIVND (reference sequence). The junction had 10 bases not matched to a gene; V was cut back by 9 bases and J by 3 bases. The CDR3 totals 14 residues. CDR3 DNA: TGTGCCAGCAGACCCACAGGGGAGTACTATGGCTACACCTTC. Translated: CASRPTGEYYGYTF.

The chain links TRBV2 to TRBJ1-2, with 7 nucleotides matching TRBD1. Germline trimming cut 5 bases from V and 3 bases from J; bases unmatched to any gene: 9. Germline CDR1 reads SNHLY; CDR2 reads FYNNEI. The CDR3 sequence is 15 residues long. In DNA form, the CDR3 reads TGTGCCAGCAGTCAAGGACAGGCCATATACTATGGCTACACCTTC. As protein: CASSQGQAIYYGYTF. The whole variable domain, filled in from reference TRBV2 and TRBJ1-2, reads EPEVTQTPSHQVTQMGQEVILRCVPISNHLYFYWYRQILGQKVEFLVSFYNNEISEKSEIFDDQFSVERPDGSNFTLKIRSTKLEDSAMYFCASSQGQAIYYGYTFGSGTRLTVV.

The chain carries TRBV10-3 and TRBJ1-4; D gene unclear. The V gene lost 4 bases and the J gene lost 14 bases, with 20 bases spanning the gap. CDR3 length equals 14 residues. CDR1 and CDR2 from the germline V gene are ENHRY and SYGVKD. DNA for the CDR3: TGTGCCATCAGTGCCTCGGCCTTCGACCCTTTGCTGTTTTTT. Protein product: CAISASAFDPLLFF.

The V call is TRBV5-1, the J call TRBJ2-1, with TRBD2 matching over 7 bases. The ends lost 4 bases at V and 5 bases at J; junction bases unmatched: 9. This CDR3 region has 15 residues. Germline CDR1 and CDR2: SGHRS and YFSETQ. This CDR3 reads CASSPGWGGNNEQFF. CDR3 nucleotide sequence: TGCGCCAGCAGCCCCGGATGGGGGGGGAACAATGAGCAGTTCTTC.

This clone was seen only once. V gene TRBV11-3 combines with J gene TRBJ1-1; no firm D call. Deletions cut 1 base from V and 7 bases from J, with 7 bases between. The CDR3 is 12 residues long. Germline V gene data show CDR1 as SGHNT and CDR2 as YENEEA. The CDR3 loop is CASSLGMGEAFF. In DNA form, the CDR3 reads TGTGCCAGCAGCTTAGGTATGGGTGAAGCTTTCTTT.

The chain combines TRBV7-9 with TRBJ2-7; TRBD1 is a possible D gene (6 bases). The CDR3 totals 12 residues. Germline CDR1 reads SEHNR; CDR2 reads FQNEAQ (reference sequence). The CDR3 coding sequence is TGTGTAAGTGGCAGGGGAATAAGCGAGCAGTACTTC. As protein: CVSGRGISEQYF.

The J gene is TRBJ2-1, the V gene TRBV19; 13 nucleotides line up with TRBD2. This CDR3 contains 15 residues. Trimming at V came to 7 bases and at J to 5 bases, leaving 5 bases not matched to a gene. CDR1 and CDR2 (germline): LNHDA, SQIVND (reference sequence). CDR3 nucleotides: TGTGCCAGTACTCTACTAGCGGGAGGGCACAATGAGCAGTTCTTC. This codes for CASTLLAGGHNEQFF.